This TCR beta chain originates from a study of early T cells in non-severe SARS-CoV-2 infection. MiXCR was run by TCRdb on the 5' RACE reads, yielding one entry per CDR3 protein. The sample lists 71,000 or so distinct CDR3 sequences, around 15% seen once, with over 13% in the top ten. Sequences were obtained from whole blood. This receptor was obtained from an adult who was a healthcare worker with PCR-confirmed SARS-CoV-2 infection or an uninfected control (not recorded which).

CDR3 nucleotide sequence: TGTGCCAGCAGCAGGACAGGGCACTACGAGCAGTACTTC. Its protein product is CASSRTGHYEQYF. The rearrangement uses TRBV28 and TRBJ2-7; 8 nucleotides match TRBD1. V was pared by 6 bases and J by 3 bases, with 4 bases of the junction left unmatched. The germline V gene encodes CDR1 MDHEN and CDR2 SYDVKM. The CDR3 is made up of 13 amino acids.